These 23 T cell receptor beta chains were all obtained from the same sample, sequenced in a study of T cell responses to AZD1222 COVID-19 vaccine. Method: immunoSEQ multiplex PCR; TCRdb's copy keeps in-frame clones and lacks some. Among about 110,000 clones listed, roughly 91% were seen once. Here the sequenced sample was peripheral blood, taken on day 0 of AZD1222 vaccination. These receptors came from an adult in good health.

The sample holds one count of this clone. The CDR3 DNA reads TGTGCCAGCAGCCGAGGGACAGGGGGTCCTCTCGCTGGAAACACCATATATTTT. It codes for CASSRGTGGPLAGNTIYF. This chain uses TRBV7-8 with TRBJ1-3, with 11 bases aligning to TRBD1. Trimming took 5 bases from V and 2 from J; bases not matched to a gene: 11. The CDR3 contains 18 residues. Germline loops: CDR1 SGHVS, CDR2 FQNEAQ.

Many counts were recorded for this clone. The CDR3 region has the DNA TGTGCCAGTAGCTATCGACTAGCGGGGGACGAGCAGTACTTC. Translating it yields CASSYRLAGDEQYF. The rearrangement joins TRBV19 to TRBJ2-7; 12 bases map to TRBD2. This CDR3 comprises 14 residues. V lost 6 bases to trimming and J lost 5 bases; unmatched junction nucleotides: 5. The germline V gene encodes CDR1 LNHDA and CDR2 SQIVND (reference sequence).

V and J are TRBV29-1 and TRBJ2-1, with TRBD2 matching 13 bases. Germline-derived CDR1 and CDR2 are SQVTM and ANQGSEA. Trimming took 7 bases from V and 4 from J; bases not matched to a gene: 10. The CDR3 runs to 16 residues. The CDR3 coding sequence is TGCAGCGGAAGGACTAGCGGGAGCCGGGTTTACAATGAGCAGTTCTTC. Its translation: CSGRTSGSRVYNEQFF.

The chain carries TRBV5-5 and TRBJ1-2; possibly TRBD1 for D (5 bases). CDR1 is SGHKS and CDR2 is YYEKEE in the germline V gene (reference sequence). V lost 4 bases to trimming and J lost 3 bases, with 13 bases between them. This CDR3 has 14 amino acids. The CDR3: CASSLRGGDYGYTF. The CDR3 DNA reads TGTGCCAGCAGCCTCCGGGGGGGTGACTATGGCTACACCTTC.

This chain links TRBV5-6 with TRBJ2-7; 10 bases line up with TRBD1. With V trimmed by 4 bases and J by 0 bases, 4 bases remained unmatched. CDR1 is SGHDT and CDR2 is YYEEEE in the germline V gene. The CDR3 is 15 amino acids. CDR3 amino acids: CASSPRDRGSYEQYF. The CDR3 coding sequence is TGTGCCAGCAGCCCCCGGGACAGGGGCTCCTACGAGCAGTACTTC.

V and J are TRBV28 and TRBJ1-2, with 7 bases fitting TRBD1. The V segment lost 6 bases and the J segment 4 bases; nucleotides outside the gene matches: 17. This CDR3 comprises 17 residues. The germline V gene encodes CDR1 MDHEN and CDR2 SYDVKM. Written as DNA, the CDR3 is TGTGCCAGCAGCCTTACGGGGGCGTCCCGGGACAGCTATGGCTACACCTTC. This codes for CASSLTGASRDSYGYTF.

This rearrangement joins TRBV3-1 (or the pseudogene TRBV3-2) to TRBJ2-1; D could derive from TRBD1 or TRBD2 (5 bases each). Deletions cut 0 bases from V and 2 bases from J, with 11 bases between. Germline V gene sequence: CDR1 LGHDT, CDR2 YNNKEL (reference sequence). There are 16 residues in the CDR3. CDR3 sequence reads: CASSQEGTNPYNEQFF. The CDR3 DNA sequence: TGTGCCAGCAGCCAAGAGGGGACGAATCCCTACAATGAGCAGTTCTTC.

The DNA of the CDR3 is TGCGCCAGCAGCTTGGAAGGGCGACAGACCTACGAGCAGTACTTC. This translates into CASSLEGRQTYEQYF. The chain employs TRBV5-1 and TRBJ2-7, with a tentative D call TRBD1 (5 bases). From germline, CDR1 is SGHRS and CDR2 YFSETQ. V lost 0 bases to trimming and J lost 2 bases, with 12 bases between them. The CDR3 extends over 15 amino acids.

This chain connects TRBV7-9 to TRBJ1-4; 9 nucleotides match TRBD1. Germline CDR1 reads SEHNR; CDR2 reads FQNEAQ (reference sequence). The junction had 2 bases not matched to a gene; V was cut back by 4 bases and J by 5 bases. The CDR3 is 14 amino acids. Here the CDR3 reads CASSSTGGNEKLFF. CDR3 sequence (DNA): TGTGCCAGCAGCTCGACAGGGGGAAATGAAAAACTGTTTTTT.

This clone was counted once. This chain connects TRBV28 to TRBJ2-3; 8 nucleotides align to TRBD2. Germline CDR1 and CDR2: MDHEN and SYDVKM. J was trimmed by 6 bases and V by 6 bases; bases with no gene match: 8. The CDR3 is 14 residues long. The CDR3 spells CASRSGTSADTQYF. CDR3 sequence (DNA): TGTGCCAGCAGATCCGGGACTAGTGCGGATACGCAGTATTTT.

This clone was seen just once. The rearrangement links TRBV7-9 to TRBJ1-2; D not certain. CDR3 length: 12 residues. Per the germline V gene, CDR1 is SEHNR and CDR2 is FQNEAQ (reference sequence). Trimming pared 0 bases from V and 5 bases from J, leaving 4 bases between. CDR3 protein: CASSLADYGYTF. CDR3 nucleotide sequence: TGTGCCAGCAGCTTAGCCGATTATGGCTACACCTTC.

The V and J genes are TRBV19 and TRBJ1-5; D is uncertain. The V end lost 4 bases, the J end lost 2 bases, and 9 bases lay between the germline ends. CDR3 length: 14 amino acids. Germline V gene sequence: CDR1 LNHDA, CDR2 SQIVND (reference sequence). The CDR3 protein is CASSKGGRNQPQHF. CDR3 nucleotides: TGTGCCAGTAGTAAAGGTGGCCGCAATCAGCCCCAGCATTTT.

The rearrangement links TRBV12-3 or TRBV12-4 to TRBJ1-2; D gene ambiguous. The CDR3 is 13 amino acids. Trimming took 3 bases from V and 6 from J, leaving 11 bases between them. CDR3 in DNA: TGTGCCAGCAGTTTCGGGCAGCGGGATGGCTACACCTTC. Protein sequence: CASSFGQRDGYTF.

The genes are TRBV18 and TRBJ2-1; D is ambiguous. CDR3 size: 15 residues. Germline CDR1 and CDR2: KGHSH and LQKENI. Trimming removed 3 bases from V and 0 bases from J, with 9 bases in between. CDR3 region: CASSPRESSYNEQFF. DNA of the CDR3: TGTGCCAGCTCACCGCGCGAAAGCTCCTACAATGAGCAGTTCTTC.

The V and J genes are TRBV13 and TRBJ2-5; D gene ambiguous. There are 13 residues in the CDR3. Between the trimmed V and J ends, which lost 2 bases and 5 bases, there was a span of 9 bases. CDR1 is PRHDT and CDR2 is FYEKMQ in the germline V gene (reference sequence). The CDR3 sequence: CASSLLSAETQYF. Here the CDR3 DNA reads TGTGCCAGCAGCTTACTGAGCGCCGAGACCCAGTACTTC.

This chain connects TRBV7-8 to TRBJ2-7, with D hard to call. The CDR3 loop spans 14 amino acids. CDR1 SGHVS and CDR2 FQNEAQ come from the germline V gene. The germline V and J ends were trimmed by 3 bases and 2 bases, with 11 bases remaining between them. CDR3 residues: CASSFSDGTYEQYF. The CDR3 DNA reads TGTGCCAGCAGCTTTTCTGACGGCACCTACGAGCAGTACTTC.

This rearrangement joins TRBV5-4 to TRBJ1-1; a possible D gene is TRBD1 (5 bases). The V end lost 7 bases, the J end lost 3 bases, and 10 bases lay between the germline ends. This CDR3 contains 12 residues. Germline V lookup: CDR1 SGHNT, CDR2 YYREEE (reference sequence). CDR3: CASGGVDTEAFF. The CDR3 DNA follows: TGTGCCAGCGGAGGGGTCGACACTGAAGCTTTCTTT.

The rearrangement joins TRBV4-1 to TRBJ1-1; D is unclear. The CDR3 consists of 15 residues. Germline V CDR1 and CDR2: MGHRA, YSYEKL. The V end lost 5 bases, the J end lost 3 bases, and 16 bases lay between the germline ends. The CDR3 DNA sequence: TGCGCCAGCAGCGACATGCGGGTACGAGACACTGAAGCTTTCTTT. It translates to CASSDMRVRDTEAFF.

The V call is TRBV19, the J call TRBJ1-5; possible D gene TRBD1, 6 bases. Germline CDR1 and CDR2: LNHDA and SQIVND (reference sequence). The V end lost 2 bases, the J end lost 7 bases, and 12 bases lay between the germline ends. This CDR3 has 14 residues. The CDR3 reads CASSILGGSQPQHF. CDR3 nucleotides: TGTGCCAGTAGTATATTGGGGGGCTCCCAGCCCCAGCATTTT.

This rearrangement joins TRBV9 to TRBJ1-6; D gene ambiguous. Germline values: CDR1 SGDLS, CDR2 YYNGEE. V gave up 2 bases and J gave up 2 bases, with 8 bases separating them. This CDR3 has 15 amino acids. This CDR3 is CASSVGDTYNSPLHF. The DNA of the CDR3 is TGTGCCAGCAGCGTTGGAGACACCTATAATTCACCCCTCCACTTT.

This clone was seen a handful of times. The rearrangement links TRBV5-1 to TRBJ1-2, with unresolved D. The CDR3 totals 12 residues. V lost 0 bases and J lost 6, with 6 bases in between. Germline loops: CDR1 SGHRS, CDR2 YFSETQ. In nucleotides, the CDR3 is TGCGCCAGCAGCTTGGAGAATGATGGCTACACCTTC. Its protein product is CASSLENDGYTF.

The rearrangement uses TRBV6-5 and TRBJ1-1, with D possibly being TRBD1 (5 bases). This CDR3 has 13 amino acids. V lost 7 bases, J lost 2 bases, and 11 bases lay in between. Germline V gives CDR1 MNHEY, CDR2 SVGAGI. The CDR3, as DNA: TGTGCCAGCAACCGACGGGGCAACACTGAAGCTTTCTTT. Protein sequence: CASNRRGNTEAFF.

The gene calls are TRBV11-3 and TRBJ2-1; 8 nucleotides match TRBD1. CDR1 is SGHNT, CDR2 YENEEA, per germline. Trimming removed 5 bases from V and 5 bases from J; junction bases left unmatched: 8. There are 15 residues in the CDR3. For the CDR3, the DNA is TGTGCCAGCAGCAACGGACAGGGTACCCACAATGAGCAGTTCTTC. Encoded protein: CASSNGQGTHNEQFF.